This TCR beta chain was identified during a study of cytomegalovirus exposure and HLA in healthy donors. About the research overall: A preliminary data release comprised tens of millions of unique TCRs obtained from HLA-typed donors.

In the case of this clone: Its antigen is unknown.

Regarding the study as a whole: Productive status was seen about 87% or about 30% of the time for most TCR beta V segments in an earlier analysis. V- and J-gene trimming of TCR beta was linked (in a later analysis) to a missense DCLRE1C variant. Cytomegalovirus status was reportedly diagnosed by the classifier with high specificity and sensitivity.

Both 60 Vbeta primers and 13 Jbeta primers went into the PCR. Using immunoSEQ multiplex PCR, the repertoire was profiled, and TCRdb retains in-frame clones only, with some absent. The sample lists some 95,000 clones; about four fifths were seen once. This receptor was identified in a man younger than 45 in good health and CMV-seronegative. The sequenced material came from PBMCs.

This chain's CDR3 is CASIGASGVTDTQYF. The CDR3 coding sequence is TGCGCCAGCATTGGGGCTAGCGGGGTAACAGATACGCAGTATTTT. The chain carries TRBV10-2 and TRBJ2-3; 9 nucleotides align to TRBD2. This CDR3 is built from 15 residues. With 7 bases clipped from V and 3 bases from J, the junction kept 8 bases outside the gene matches. Germline loops: CDR1 WSHSY, CDR2 SAAADI.